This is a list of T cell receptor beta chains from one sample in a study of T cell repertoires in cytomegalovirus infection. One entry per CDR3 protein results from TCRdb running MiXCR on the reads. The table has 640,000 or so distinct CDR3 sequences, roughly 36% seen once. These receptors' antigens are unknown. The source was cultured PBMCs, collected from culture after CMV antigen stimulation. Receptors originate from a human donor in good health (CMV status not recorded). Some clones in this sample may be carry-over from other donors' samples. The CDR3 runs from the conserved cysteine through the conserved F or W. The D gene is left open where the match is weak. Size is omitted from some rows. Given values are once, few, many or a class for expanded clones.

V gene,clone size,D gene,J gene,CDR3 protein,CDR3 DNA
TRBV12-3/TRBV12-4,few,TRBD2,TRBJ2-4,CASRILPTSGRGGFLAKNIQYF,TGTGCCAGCAGAATCCTACCGACTAGCGGGAGGGGGGGGTTTCTAGCCAAAAACATTCAGTACTTC
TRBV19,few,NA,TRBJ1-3,CASSILDSGNTIYF,TGTGCCAGTAGTATTCTCGACTCTGGAAACACCATATATTTT
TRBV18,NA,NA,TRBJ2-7,CASSPKGRDIYYEQYF,TGTGCCAGCTCACCAAAAGGGAGGGACATCTACTACGAGCAGTACTTC
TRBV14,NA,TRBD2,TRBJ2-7,CASSQLGAGLPYEQYF,TGTGCCAGCAGCCAACTAGGAGCGGGGCTGCCTTACGAGCAGTACTTC
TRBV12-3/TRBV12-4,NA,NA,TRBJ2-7,CASSPPRGRHFYEQYF,TGTGCCAGCAGCCCCCCTCGGGGACGTCACTTCTACGAGCAGTACTTC
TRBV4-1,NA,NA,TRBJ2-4,CASSHLPGAFSKNIQYF,TGCGCCAGCAGCCATCTCCCAGGCGCCTTTTCCAAAAACATTCAGTACTTC
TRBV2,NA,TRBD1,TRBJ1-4,CASSKDRAPEKLFF,TGTGCCAGCAGTAAGGACAGGGCTCCCGAAAAACTGTTTTTT
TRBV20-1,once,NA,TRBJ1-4,CSARESQTRDEKLFF,TGCAGTGCTAGAGAGTCCCAGACAAGGGATGAAAAACTGTTTTTT
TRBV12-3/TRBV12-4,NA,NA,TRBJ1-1,CASSWGVLMNTEAFF,TGTGCCAGCAGTTGGGGGGTTTTGATGAACACTGAAGCTTTCTTT
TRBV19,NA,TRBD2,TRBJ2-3,CASSIQSTGLAGTDTQYF,TGTGCCAGTAGTATTCAGTCGACGGGACTAGCGGGGACAGATACGCAGTATTTT
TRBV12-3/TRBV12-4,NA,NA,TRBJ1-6,CASTPGLVRSGYSPLHF,TGTGCCAGCACTCCCGGATTGGTCAGGTCGGGATATTCACCCCTCCACTTT
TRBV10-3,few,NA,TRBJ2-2,CAIGARRGTGELFF,TGTGCCATCGGGGCGAGGAGGGGCACCGGGGAGCTGTTTTTT
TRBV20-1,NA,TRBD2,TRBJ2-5,CSARVAGREETQYF,TGCAGTGCTAGAGTAGCGGGCAGGGAAGAGACCCAGTACTTC
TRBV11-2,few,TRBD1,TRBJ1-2,CASSHWGQLTYGYTF,TGTGCCAGCAGCCACTGGGGACAGCTAACCTATGGCTACACCTTC
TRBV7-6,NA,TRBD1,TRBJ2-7,CANSPWTGGTYEQYF,TGTGCCAACAGCCCTTGGACAGGGGGCACCTACGAGCAGTACTTC
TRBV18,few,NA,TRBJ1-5,CASSSTLNQPQHF,TGTGCCAGCTCATCCACACTTAATCAGCCCCAGCATTTT
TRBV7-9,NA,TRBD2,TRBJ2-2,CASSPVPLAGFTGELFF,TGTGCCAGCAGCCCCGTCCCTTTAGCGGGATTCACCGGGGAGCTGTTTTTT
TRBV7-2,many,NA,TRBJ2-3,CASSLQFSTDTQYF,TGTGCCAGCAGCCTACAGTTCTCCACAGATACGCAGTATTTT
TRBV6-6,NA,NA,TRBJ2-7,CASSYSTLGLGSSYEQYF,TGTGCCAGCAGTTACTCGACCCTGGGGCTAGGGAGCTCCTACGAGCAGTACTTC
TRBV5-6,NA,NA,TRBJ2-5,CASSLGPFKETQYF,TGTGCCAGCAGCTTGGGACCATTCAAAGAGACCCAGTACTTC
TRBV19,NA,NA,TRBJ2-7,CASSIGLVNEQYF,TGTGCCAGTAGTATAGGGCTAGTCAACGAGCAGTACTTC
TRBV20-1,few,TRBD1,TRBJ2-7,CSARVPGQGAEEQYF,TGCAGTGCTAGAGTACCGGGACAGGGGGCGGAAGAGCAGTACTTC
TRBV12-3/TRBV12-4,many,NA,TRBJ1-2,CASSSRNYGYTF,TGTGCCAGCAGTAGCCGTAACTATGGCTACACCTTC
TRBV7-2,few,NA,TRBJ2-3,CASSLARGLAALSDTQYF,TGTGCCAGCAGCTTAGCGCGTGGGCTAGCAGCGTTATCAGATACGCAGTATTTT
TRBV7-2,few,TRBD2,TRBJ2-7,CASSLHSGVSSYEQYF,TGTGCCAGCAGCTTGCACAGCGGGGTAAGCTCCTACGAGCAGTACTTC
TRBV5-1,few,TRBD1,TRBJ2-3,CASSSNRGPDTQYF,TGCGCCAGCAGCTCCAACAGGGGACCAGATACGCAGTATTTT
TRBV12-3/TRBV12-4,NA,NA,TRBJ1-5,CASSFALGQPQHF,TGTGCCAGCAGTTTCGCTCTCGGTCAGCCCCAGCATTTT
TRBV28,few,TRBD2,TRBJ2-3,CASSPMAGGSDTQYF,TGTGCCAGCAGTCCGATGGCGGGGGGGTCAGATACGCAGTATTTT
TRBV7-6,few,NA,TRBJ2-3,CASTPGTDTQYF,TGTGCCAGCACCCCCGGGACAGATACGCAGTATTTT
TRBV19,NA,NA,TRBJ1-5,CASSIGRGARNQPQHF,TGTGCCAGTAGTATTGGTAGGGGCGCGCGGAATCAGCCCCAGCATTTT
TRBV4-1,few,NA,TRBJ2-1,CASSPGRWNNEQFF,TGCGCCAGCAGCCCGGGGAGGTGGAACAATGAGCAGTTCTTC
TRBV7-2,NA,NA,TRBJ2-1,CASSLRQGWTNEQFF,TGTGCCAGCAGCTTACGTCAGGGGTGGACCAATGAGCAGTTCTTC
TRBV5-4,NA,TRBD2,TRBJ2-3,CASSSPGRAQTDTQYF,TGTGCCAGCAGCTCCCCGGGGAGGGCCCAGACAGATACGCAGTATTTT
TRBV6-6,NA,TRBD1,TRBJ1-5,CASSYAQGYEPQHF,TGTGCCAGCAGTTACGCACAGGGGTATGAGCCCCAGCATTTT
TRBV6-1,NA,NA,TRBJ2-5,CASRGWGAETQYF,TGTGCCAGCAGGGGCTGGGGGGCAGAGACCCAGTACTTC